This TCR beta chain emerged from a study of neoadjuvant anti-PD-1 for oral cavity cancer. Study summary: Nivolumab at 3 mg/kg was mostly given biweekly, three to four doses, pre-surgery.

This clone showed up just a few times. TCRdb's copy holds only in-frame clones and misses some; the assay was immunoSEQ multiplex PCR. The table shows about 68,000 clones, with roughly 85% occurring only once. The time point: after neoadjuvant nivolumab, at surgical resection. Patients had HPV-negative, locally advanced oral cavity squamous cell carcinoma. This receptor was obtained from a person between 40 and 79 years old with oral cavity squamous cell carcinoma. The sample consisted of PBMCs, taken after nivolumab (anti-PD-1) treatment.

The CDR3 sequence is CASSPARGAVALSYGYTF. CDR3 DNA sequence: TGTGCCAGCAGCCCAGCCCGGGGGGCGGTCGCCCTTAGCTATGGCTACACCTTC. The rearrangement joins TRBV9 to TRBJ1-2, with D possibly TRBD1 on 6 matching bases. The germline V gene has CDR1 SGDLS and CDR2 YYNGEE. V lost 4 bases and J lost 4, with 26 bases in between. CDR3 length: 18 amino acids.